The clone carrying this T cell receptor beta chain was seen just once. Its antigen is not identified. The data were obtained in a study of T cell responses to AZD1222 COVID-19 vaccine. The study, taken as a whole, reports: After the peak T cell response, and only then, were repertoires sampled. With dominance at 160-218 and 743-854, vaccine-associated CD4 TCRs spanned spike. White British ancestry dominated among donors, who included more females, and clonal diversity was possibly underestimated. Spike-specific TCR breadth rose after two AZD1222 doses, and depth rose as well.

V was cut by 2 bases and J by 0 bases, with 7 bases left in between. Per germline, CDR1 WNHNN and CDR2 SYGVQD (reference sequence). The CDR3 is made up of 14 amino acids. Libraries were prepared by immunoSEQ multiplex PCR; TCRdb keeps only in-frame clonotypes and omits some of them. There are some 140,000 clones in the sample; 85% to 90% occur only once, and 1.9% lies in the top ten. Sequenced here: peripheral blood, sampled on day 0 of AZD1222 vaccination. The sequence was collected from an adult in good health. This sequence joins TRBV10-1 and TRBJ1-1, with D perhaps matching TRBD1 (6 bases). The CDR3: CASSEDRMNTEAFF. In DNA, the CDR3 is TGCGCCAGCAGTGAGGACAGGATGAACACTGAAGCTTTCTTT.